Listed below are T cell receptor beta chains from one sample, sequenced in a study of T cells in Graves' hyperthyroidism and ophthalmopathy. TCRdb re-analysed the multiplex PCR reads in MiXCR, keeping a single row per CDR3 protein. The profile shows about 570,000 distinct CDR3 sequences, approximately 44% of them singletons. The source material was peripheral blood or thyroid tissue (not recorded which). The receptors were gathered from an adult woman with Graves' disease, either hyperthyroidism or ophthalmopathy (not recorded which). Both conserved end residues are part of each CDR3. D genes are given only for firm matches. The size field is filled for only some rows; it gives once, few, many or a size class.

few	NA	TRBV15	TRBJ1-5	TGTGCCACCAGCAGGGAACGGAGGGGTCAGCCCCAGCATTTT	CATSRERRGQPQHF
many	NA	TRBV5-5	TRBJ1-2	TGTACCAGCAGCTTTGGCTATGGCTACACCTTC	CTSSFGYGYTF
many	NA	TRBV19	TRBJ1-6	TGTGCCAGTAGTGCCACCGGGAAGAATTCACCCCTCCACTTT	CASSATGKNSPLHF
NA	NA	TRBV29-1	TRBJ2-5	TGCAGCGTCCAGGGGATTGGGAAAGAGACCCAGTACTTC	CSVQGIGKETQYF
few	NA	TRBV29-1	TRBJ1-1	TGCAGCGTAGCGTCCCTGGCTCCAACGGCTGAAGCTTTCTTT	CSVASLAPTAEAFF
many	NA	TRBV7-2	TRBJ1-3	TGTGCCACCCAAAGGGGCGATCTTCGTGGAAACACCATATATTTT	CATQRGDLRGNTIYF
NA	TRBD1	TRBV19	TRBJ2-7	TGTGCCAGTAGTATAGGGGGGACAGGGGACCACGAGCAGTACTTC	CASSIGGTGDHEQYF
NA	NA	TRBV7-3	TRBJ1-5	TGTGCCAGTCCCGCGACAGGCCACACAGGGAGAAATCAGCCCCAGCATTTT	CASPATGHTGRNQPQHF
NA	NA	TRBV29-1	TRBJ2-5	TGCAGCGTTGAGGTGGGCTCTGGGGAGACCCAGTACTTC	CSVEVGSGETQYF
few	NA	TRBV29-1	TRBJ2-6	TGCAGCGTTGGGGACTCTGGGGCCAACGTCCTGACTTTC	CSVGDSGANVLTF
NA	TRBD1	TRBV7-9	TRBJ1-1	TGTGCCAGCAGCTTACAGGGGGCCCAGGAAGCTTTCTTT	CASSLQGAQEAFF
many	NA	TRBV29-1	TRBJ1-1	TGCAGCGTTGCGGGGCAGGGGACCTTCACTGAAGCTTTCTTT	CSVAGQGTFTEAFF
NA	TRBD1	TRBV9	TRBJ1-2	TGTGCCAGCAGTTATAGAGCCGGGACAGGGTATGGCTACACCTTC	CASSYRAGTGYGYTF
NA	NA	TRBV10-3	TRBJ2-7	TGTGCCATCAAGGTCCCAGCTTCCTACGAGCAGTACTTC	CAIKVPASYEQYF
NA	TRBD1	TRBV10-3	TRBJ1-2	TGTGCCATCAGGTGGGACAGCTCAAATGGCTACACCTTC	CAIRWDSSNGYTF
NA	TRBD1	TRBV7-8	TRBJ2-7	TGTGCCAGCAGCTGGCTAGACAGGGGCTACGAGCAGTACTTC	CASSWLDRGYEQYF
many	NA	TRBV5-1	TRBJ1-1	TGCGCCAGCAGCTTGGATTGGAACGCTGAAGCTTTCTTT	CASSLDWNAEAFF
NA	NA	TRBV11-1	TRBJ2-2	TGTGCCAGCAGCTCACTGCTAGGGAACACCGGGGAGCTGTTTTTT	CASSSLLGNTGELFF
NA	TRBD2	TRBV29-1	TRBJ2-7	TGCAGCGTCGTCTTGACTAGCGGGGTCCGCTACGAGCAGTACTTC	CSVVLTSGVRYEQYF
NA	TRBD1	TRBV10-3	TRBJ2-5	TGTGCCATCAAAGGGACAGGGAGTGACGAGACCCAGTACTTC	CAIKGTGSDETQYF
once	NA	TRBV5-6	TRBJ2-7	TGTGCCAGCAGCTGGGTTGGCGGTCGCTCCTACGAGCAGTACTTC	CASSWVGGRSYEQYF
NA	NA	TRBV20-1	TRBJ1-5	TGCAGTGCCGCTTCGAGCTCCCGGCTGCAGCCCCAGCATTTT	CSAASSSRLQPQHF
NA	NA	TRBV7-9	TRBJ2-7	TGTGCCAGCAGCCGTATAGTCAGGCGGGAGCAGTACTTC	CASSRIVRREQYF
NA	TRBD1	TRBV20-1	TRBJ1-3	TGCAGTGCCAAGGGACAGGGTAATGGAAACACCATATATTTT	CSAKGQGNGNTIYF
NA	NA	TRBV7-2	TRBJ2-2	TGTGCCAGCAGCTTAGAAGGTAGAGGGCCGTGGACCGGGGAGCTGTTTTTT	CASSLEGRGPWTGELFF
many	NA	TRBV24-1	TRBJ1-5	TGTGCCACCAGTGGAACGGGGGGAATGGGCAATCAGCCCCAGCATTTT	CATSGTGGMGNQPQHF
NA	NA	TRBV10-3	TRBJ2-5	TGTGCCATCAGTGGAGACGGGTGCAAAGAGACCCAGTACTTC	CAISGDGCKETQYF
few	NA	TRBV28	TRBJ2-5	TGTGCCAGCAGTTGGGGCGCGCAAGAGACCCAGTACTTC	CASSWGAQETQYF
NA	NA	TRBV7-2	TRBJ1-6	TGTGCCAGCAGCCAAGCGGGGCTGCTCTATAATTCACCCCTCCACTTT	CASSQAGLLYNSPLHF
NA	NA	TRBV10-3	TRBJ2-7	TGTGCCATCAGTGAGGAGGGGCGGGGACGTATGTCCGAGCAGTACTTC	CAISEEGRGRMSEQYF
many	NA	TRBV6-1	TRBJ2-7	TGTGCCAGCAGTGAAGTTTGGGATGTTCCCTACGAGCAGTACTTC	CASSEVWDVPYEQYF